Each of the 18 T cell receptor beta chains below was sequenced from the same sample in a study of T cells after yellow fever vaccination. TCRdb called the 5' RACE reads again in MiXCR, with one record for every CDR3 protein. The sample has over 250,000 distinct CDR3 sequences, roughly 4.3% seen once. This sample comprised PBMCs, obtained 5 days after the yellow fever booster vaccination. The source of these receptors is a man in his late teens or twenties who received the YFV17D yellow fever vaccine.

The chain couples TRBV7-2 to TRBJ1-5, with D possibly TRBD1 on 5 matching bases. The CDR3 totals 15 residues. Germline V gene lookup returns CDR1 SGHTA and CDR2 FQGNSA. Trimming took 2 bases from V and 0 from J, leaving 8 bases between them. CDR3 nucleotides: TGTGCCAGCAGCTTATCGGGGCGTAGCAATCAGCCCCAGCATTTT. As protein: CASSLSGRSNQPQHF.

The chain is built from TRBV20-1 and TRBJ2-1; 10 bases map to TRBD2. With 3 bases clipped from V and 9 bases from J, the junction kept 17 bases outside the gene matches. Per the germline V gene, CDR1 is DFQATT and CDR2 is SNEGSKA (reference sequence). This CDR3 is built from 17 residues. The DNA of the CDR3 is TGCAGTGCTAGTTCAAGCGGGGGGGCCTCGGCCCCATCTGAGCAGTTCTTC. Its protein product is CSASSSGGASAPSEQFF.

This clonotype was observed at least ten times. The CDR3 nucleotides are TGCGCCAGCAGTCGCGACTCCGGCTACGAGCAGTACTTC. This codes for CASSRDSGYEQYF. The J gene is TRBJ2-7, the V gene TRBV10-1; the D is unclear. The V gene lost 5 bases and the J gene lost 3 bases, with 11 bases spanning the gap. Germline V gene sequence: CDR1 WNHNN, CDR2 SYGVQD (reference sequence). The CDR3 is made up of 13 amino acids.

The chain carries TRBV5-4 and TRBJ1-6; D is uncertain. The CDR3 length is 15 residues. The V end lost 4 bases, the J end lost 9 bases, and 17 bases lay between the germline ends. Germline V gene sequence: CDR1 SGHNT, CDR2 YYREEE (reference sequence). As DNA, the CDR3 is TGTGCCAGCAGCCCTATAAAAGGGCGAATTTCACCCCTCCACTTT. It codes for CASSPIKGRISPLHF.

The table lists this clonotype with a few counts. The rearrangement joins TRBV12-3 or TRBV12-4 to TRBJ2-2; D is possibly TRBD1 (6 bases). The V gene lost 6 bases and the J gene lost 6 bases, with 11 bases spanning the gap. This CDR3 has 13 amino acids. The CDR3 region has the DNA TGTGCCAGCAGGGCCGGGACATCCGGGGAGCTGTTTTTT. Residues: CASRAGTSGELFF.

This clonotype was counted ten times or more. The chain joins TRBV12-3 or TRBV12-4 to TRBJ2-1, with no clear D. CDR3 length: 12 amino acids. The V end was cut by 5 bases, the J end by 4 bases, with 6 bases between. The CDR3 nucleotides are TGTGCCAGCAGTCCTGAGTACAATGAGCAGTTCTTC. Translating gives CASSPEYNEQFF.

This clonotype was counted between two and nine times. The chain uses TRBV6-5 and TRBJ1-2, with unresolved D. The CDR3 has 12 amino acids. Germline V gives CDR1 MNHEY, CDR2 SVGAGI. Trimming took 1 base from V and 5 from J, leaving 5 bases between them. CDR3 in DNA: TGTGCCAGCAGTTACTTGGGGTATGGCTACACCTTC. It specifies CASSYLGYGYTF.

The chain combines TRBV6-2 or TRBV6-3 with TRBJ2-3; 7 bases fit TRBD2. V shed 2 bases, J shed 2 bases, and the junction held 4 bases outside the gene matches. The CDR3 extends over 15 amino acids. CDR1 and CDR2 from the germline V gene are MNHEY and SVGEGT. Here the CDR3 DNA reads TGTGCCAGCAGTTACCCGGGGGGAGTCACAGATACGCAGTATTTT. It is translated as CASSYPGGVTDTQYF.

This clonotype has at least ten counts. This sequence joins TRBV6-6 and TRBJ2-2; D perhaps matches TRBD2 (6 bases). The CDR3 totals 15 residues. V lost 10 bases, J lost 2 bases, and 17 bases lay in between. Germline V gene lookup returns CDR1 MNHNY and CDR2 SVGAGI (reference sequence). Here the CDR3 DNA reads TGTGCCACGAAAGCCGGGACTTATAACACCGGGGAGCTGTTTTTT. Its protein product is CATKAGTYNTGELFF.

This clonotype has just a few counts. DNA of the CDR3: TGTGCCAGCAGCCCCTGGTCCGGGGGAGCTGGCACTGAAGCTTTCTTT. Translation gives CASSPWSGGAGTEAFF. This chain links TRBV11-2 with TRBJ1-1; weak D call: TRBD1 (5 bases). CDR3 size: 16 residues. Germline V gene lookup returns CDR1 SGHAT and CDR2 FQNNGV. Trimming took off 5 bases at V and 4 bases at J, with 20 bases between the two ends. The full variable domain, its missing parts supplied by reference TRBV11-2 and TRBJ1-1, is EAGVAQSPRYKIIEKRQSVAFWCNPISGHATLYWYQQILGQGPKLLIQFQNNGVVDDSQLPKDRFSAERLKGVDSTLKIQPAKLEDSAVYLCASSPWSGGAGTEAFFGQGTRLTVV.

The chain joins TRBV12-3 or TRBV12-4 to TRBJ1-1, with a weak D call TRBD1 (5 bases). CDR3 length: 13 residues. Trimming stripped 6 bases from V and 3 bases from J, with 11 bases between. The CDR3 DNA reads TGTGCCAGCAGGAGGGACGGACACACTGAAGCTTTCTTT. Translated: CASRRDGHTEAFF.

This clonotype was observed a few times. CDR3 in DNA: TGTGCCAGCAGTCACATGGGCGGGGGGGAGGAAGAGCAGTACGTC. As protein: CASSHMGGGEEEQYV. V usage is TRBV28 and J usage is TRBJ2-7; 9 bases match TRBD2. Germline CDR1 reads MDHEN; CDR2 reads SYDVKM. V dropped 5 bases and J dropped 7; count of bases not matched to a gene: 12. CDR3 length equals 15 residues.

This clonotype was detected a few times. The rearrangement uses TRBV20-1 and TRBJ2-5; TRBD1 aligns across 7 bases. CDR1 is DFQATT and CDR2 is SNEGSKA in the germline V gene (reference sequence). There are 13 residues in the CDR3. With V trimmed by 2 bases and J by 5 bases, 5 bases remained unmatched. The chain's CDR3 is CSARLGQVETQYF. CDR3 sequence (DNA): TGCAGTGCTAGATTAGGACAGGTTGAGACCCAGTACTTC.

This clonotype was seen many times. The rearrangement joins TRBV12-3 or TRBV12-4 to TRBJ1-1; the match to TRBD1 covers 7 bases. The CDR3 loop spans 17 amino acids. V shed 8 bases, J shed 10 bases, and the junction held 25 bases outside the gene matches. The CDR3 sequence is CASRTYDITGAKYGAFF. The CDR3 region has the DNA TGTGCCAGCCGAACCTACGACATTACAGGGGCAAAATATGGAGCTTTCTTT.

This clonotype was seen more than once but under ten times. This chain uses TRBV4-3 with TRBJ2-3; D ambiguous. The germline V and J ends were trimmed by 1 base and 2 bases, with 10 bases remaining between them. The CDR3 spans 15 residues. CDR1 and CDR2 (germline): LGHNA, YSLEER. The CDR3 bases are TGCGCCAGCAGCCAAGGGTCATTAGTCACAGATACGCAGTATTTT. This gives the protein CASSQGSLVTDTQYF.

This clonotype occurred many times. The V gene is TRBV20-1, the J gene TRBJ1-1; no clear D gene. This CDR3 region has 11 residues. Germline CDR1 is DFQATT and CDR2 is SNEGSKA (reference sequence). The germline V and J ends were trimmed by 5 bases and 1 base, with 5 bases remaining between them. The CDR3 nucleotides are TGCAGTGCTCTGGGGAACACTGAAGCTTTCTTT. Amino acid sequence: CSALGNTEAFF.

This clonotype was found many times. V is TRBV7-3 and J is TRBJ2-5; D possibly corresponds to TRBD2 (6 bases). V was cut by 5 bases and J by 5 bases, with 12 bases left in between. The CDR3 runs 13 residues. Germline V gene data show CDR1 as SGHTA and CDR2 as FQGTGA. CDR3 in amino acids: CASSPGVGETQYF. CDR3 coding DNA: TGTGCCAGCAGCCCGGGGGTGGGGGAGACCCAGTACTTC.

This clonotype has more than one count but fewer than ten. V usage is TRBV20-1 and J usage is TRBJ1-6, with 9 bases that match TRBD1. Per the germline V gene, CDR1 is DFQATT and CDR2 is SNEGSKA (reference sequence). The CDR3 loop spans 14 amino acids. Germline trimming cut 7 bases from V and 9 bases from J; bases unmatched to any gene: 10. CDR3: CSVGRTGGSSPLHF. As DNA, the CDR3 is TGCAGTGTAGGGCGAACAGGGGGCTCTTCACCCCTCCACTTT.